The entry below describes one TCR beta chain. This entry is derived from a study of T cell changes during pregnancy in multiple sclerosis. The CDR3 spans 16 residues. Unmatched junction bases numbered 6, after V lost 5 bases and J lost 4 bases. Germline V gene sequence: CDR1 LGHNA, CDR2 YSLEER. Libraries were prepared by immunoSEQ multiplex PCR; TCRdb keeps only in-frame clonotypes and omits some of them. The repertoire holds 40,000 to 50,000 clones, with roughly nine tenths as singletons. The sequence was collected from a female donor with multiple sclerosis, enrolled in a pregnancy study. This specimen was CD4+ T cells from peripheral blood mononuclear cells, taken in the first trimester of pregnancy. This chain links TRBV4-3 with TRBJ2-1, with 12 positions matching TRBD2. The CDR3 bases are TGCGCCAGCAGCAGTAGGACTAGCGGGGTTTACAATGAGCAGTTCTTC. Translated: CASSSRTSGVYNEQFF.